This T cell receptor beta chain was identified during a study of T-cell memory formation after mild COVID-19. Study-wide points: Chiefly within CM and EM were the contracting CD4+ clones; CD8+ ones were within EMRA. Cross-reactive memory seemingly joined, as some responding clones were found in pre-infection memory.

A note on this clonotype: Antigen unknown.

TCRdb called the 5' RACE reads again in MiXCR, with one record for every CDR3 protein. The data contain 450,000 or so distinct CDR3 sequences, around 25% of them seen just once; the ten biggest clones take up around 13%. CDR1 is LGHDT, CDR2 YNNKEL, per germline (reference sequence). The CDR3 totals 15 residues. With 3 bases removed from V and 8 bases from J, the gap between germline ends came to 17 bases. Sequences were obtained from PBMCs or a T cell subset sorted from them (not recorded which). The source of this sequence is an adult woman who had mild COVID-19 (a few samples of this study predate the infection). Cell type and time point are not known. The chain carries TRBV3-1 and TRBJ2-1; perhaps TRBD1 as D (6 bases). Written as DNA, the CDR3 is TGTGCCAGCAGCCAGGTCTCAGGGGCTTTTGATGAGCAGTTCTTC. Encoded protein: CASSQVSGAFDEQFF.